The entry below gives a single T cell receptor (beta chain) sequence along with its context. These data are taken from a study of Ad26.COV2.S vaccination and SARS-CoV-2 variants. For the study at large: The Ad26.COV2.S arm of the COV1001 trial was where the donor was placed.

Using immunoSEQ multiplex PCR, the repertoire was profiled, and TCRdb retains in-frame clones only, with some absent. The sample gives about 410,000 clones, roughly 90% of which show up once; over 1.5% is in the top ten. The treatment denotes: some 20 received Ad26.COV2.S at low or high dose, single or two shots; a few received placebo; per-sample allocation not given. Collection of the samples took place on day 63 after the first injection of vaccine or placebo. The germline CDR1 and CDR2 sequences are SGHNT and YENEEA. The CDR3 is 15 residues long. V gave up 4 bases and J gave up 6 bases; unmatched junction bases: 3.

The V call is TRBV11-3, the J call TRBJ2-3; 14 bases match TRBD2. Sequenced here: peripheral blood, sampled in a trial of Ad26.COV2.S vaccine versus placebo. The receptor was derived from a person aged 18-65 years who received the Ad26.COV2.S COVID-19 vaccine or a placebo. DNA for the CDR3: TGTGCCAGCAGCTGGGGGACTAGCGGGGGCGATACGCAGTATTTT. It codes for CASSWGTSGGDTQYF.